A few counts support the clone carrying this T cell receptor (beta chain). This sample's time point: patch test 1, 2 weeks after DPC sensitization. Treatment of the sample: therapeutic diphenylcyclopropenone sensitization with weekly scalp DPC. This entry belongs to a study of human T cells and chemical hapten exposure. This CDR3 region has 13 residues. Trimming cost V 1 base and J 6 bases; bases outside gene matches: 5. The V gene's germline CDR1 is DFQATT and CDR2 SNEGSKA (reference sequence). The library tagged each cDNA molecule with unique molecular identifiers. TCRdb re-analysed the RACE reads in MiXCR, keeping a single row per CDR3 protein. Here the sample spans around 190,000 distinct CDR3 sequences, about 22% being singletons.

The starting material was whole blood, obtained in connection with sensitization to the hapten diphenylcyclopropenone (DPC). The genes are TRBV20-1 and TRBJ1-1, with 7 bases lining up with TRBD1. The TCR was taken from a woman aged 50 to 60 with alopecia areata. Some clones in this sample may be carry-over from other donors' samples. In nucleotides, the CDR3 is TGCAGTGCTAGAGGGACAGGCGGGTCTGAAGCTTTCTTT. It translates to CSARGTGGSEAFF.